The 8 T cell receptor beta chains below were found in one sample sequenced in a study of shared clonotypes between healthy human individuals. The repertoire was sequenced with immunoSEQ multiplex PCR; TCRdb's copy has only in-frame clones and lacks some. The table lists 1.4 million to 1.5 million clones, roughly 95% of them singletons. The source material was naive CD4+ T cells sorted from blood. The subset: CD45RA+ positively selected. The source is a man aged 30 to 45 in good health.

This CDR3 is CASSEGLATYEQYF. DNA for the CDR3: TGCGCCAGCAGCGAGGGGCTAGCCACCTACGAGCAGTACTTC. The rearrangement uses TRBV5-1 and TRBJ2-7; TRBD1 or TRBD2 may be the D gene (5 bases each). This CDR3 contains 14 residues. Germline-derived CDR1 and CDR2 are SGHRS and YFSETQ. The V end lost 4 bases, the J end lost 2 bases, and 13 bases lay between the germline ends.

This clone was counted a single time. V gene TRBV5-1 combines with J gene TRBJ1-4, with D possibly matching TRBD1 (5 bases). The CDR3 runs to 14 residues. The ends were cut back, 3 bases at V and 8 bases at J, with 14 bases in the middle. Germline assignment: CDR1 SGHRS and CDR2 YFSETQ. The CDR3 coding sequence is TGCGCCAGCAGCTCCTACAGGTTAGGCGAAAAACTGTTTTTT. This encodes CASSSYRLGEKLFF.

This chain joins TRBV21-1 and TRBJ2-2; TRBD1, the D gene given by the table, was not confirmed from the DNA. TRBV21-1 has pseudogene status. CDR3 length equals 14 residues. CDR3 DNA: TGTGCCAGCTCCAAGGGACAGGGAGACGGGGAGCTGTTTTTT. Translating it yields CASSKGQGDGELFF.

This chain joins TRBV10-3 and TRBJ2-7; D may correspond to TRBD1 or TRBD2 (5 bases each). Germline-derived CDR1 and CDR2 are ENHRY and SYGVKD. V was pared by 6 bases and J by 3 bases, with 15 bases between. The length of the CDR3 is 14 residues. The CDR3 sequence: CAIRSRDVGYEQYF. Here the CDR3 DNA reads TGTGCCATCAGATCTCGGGACGTAGGCTACGAGCAGTACTTC.

V gene TRBV29-1 combines with J gene TRBJ2-1; 9 bases agree with TRBD2. CDR1 and CDR2 from the germline V gene are SQVTM and ANQGSEA. Trimming at V came to 4 bases and at J to 0 bases, leaving 7 bases not matched to a gene. The CDR3 has 16 amino acids. The CDR3 DNA reads TGCAGCGTTGTTCTAGCGGGGATAAGCTCCTACAATGAGCAGTTCTTC. Protein: CSVVLAGISSYNEQFF.

This clone was detected only once. This rearrangement joins TRBV7-8 to TRBJ2-6, with TRBD1 matching over 7 bases. The junction had 10 bases not matched to a gene; V was cut back by 5 bases and J by 0 bases. The germline V gene has CDR1 SGHVS and CDR2 FQNEAQ. This CDR3 has 18 residues. The CDR3 bases are TGTGCCAGCAGCCAGACGGGACAGAGGGTCTCTGGGGCCAACGTCCTGACTTTC. It yields the protein CASSQTGQRVSGANVLTF.

The chain employs TRBV5-1 and TRBJ2-7, with D perhaps TRBD1 (7 bases). This CDR3 comprises 16 residues. The V gene's germline CDR1 is SGHRS and CDR2 YFSETQ. Between the trimmed V and J ends, which lost 4 bases and 0 bases, there was a span of 17 bases. This chain's CDR3 is CASSRPGGQISYEQYF. As DNA, the CDR3 is TGCGCCAGCAGCCGCCCAGGGGGGCAGATCTCCTACGAGCAGTACTTC.

This chain links TRBV18 with TRBJ1-1; D unresolved. This CDR3 spans 16 amino acids. Germline V CDR1 and CDR2: KGHSH, LQKENI. V gave up 5 bases and J gave up 1 base, with 17 bases separating them. The CDR3 protein is CASSASLRRENTEAFF. CDR3 sequence (DNA): TGTGCCAGCTCAGCATCTCTTCGGCGGGAGAACACTGAAGCTTTCTTT.